Detailed here is one TCR beta chain. Its antigen is currently not known. There are no base qualities to consult, and no much larger clone falls within one base. The CDR1 and CDR2 encoded by the germline V gene (reference sequence) are SGHKS and YYEKEE. V and J lose 2 bases and 8 bases, and a span of 13 bases separates them. The CDR3, from cysteine to phenylalanine, totals 13 residues. Here the CDR3 DNA is all that survives: 39 bases in frame from base 1. In total, approximately 610 healthy bone marrow donors made up the cohort. At the time of sampling, every cohort member was nominally healthy, though immune exposures that went unrecorded were likely present. The donor was CMV seropositive and was included in the group of 250 to 350 seropositive cohort members. Every donor gave a peripheral blood sample, and the peripheral blood mononuclear cells from that sample were used for TCR beta sequencing. Genomic DNA extraction from the blood cell samples was performed with the Qiagen DNeasy Blood Extraction Kit.

Libraries were prepared through the immunoSEQ multiplex PCR assay. For the multiplex PCR, a mixture combining 60 forward primers for TCR Vbeta segments and 13 reverse primers for TCR Jbeta segments was used. The CDR3 region of rearranged TCR beta genes was amplified from genomic DNA by a multiplex PCR assay. The amplified TCR beta libraries were sequenced on the Illumina HiSeq System as 87-base-pair reads. Under the source paper's analysis protocol: A later analysis tallied 70 million to 100 million unique TCR beta chains across the 700 or so repertoires, and approximately 12 million of those chains were shared by two or more donors. Raw reads were error-corrected and collapsed into unique sequences with a nearest-neighbor algorithm that merged closely related sequences to remove PCR and sequencing errors. To assign V, D and J gene segments, CDR3 sequences were aligned to IMGT reference sequences. For a sequence to be retained, a match of at least six nucleotides was required to both a V gene segment and a J gene segment. Rearrangements were classified as productive when the CDR3 lacked stop codons and remained in frame with V and J, and all other rearrangements were classified as non-productive. Following IMGT convention, CDR3 was defined as the stretch from the second conserved V-encoded cysteine up to the conserved J-encoded phenylalanine. The earlier analysis of 450 to 750 of the donors excluded any sequence lacking an unambiguous match to a single V gene segment. An earlier analysis of several hundred of the donors called V segments functional above 56.7% productive rearrangements and segregating when the between-donor standard deviation exceeded 5%. A statistical classification framework was built for diagnosing cytomegalovirus status from the catalog of TCR beta chain sequences. A later analysis assigned V and J genes by comparing TCR nucleotide sequences with IMGT/GENE-DB human TR gene sequences. In a later analysis, CDR3 sequences and most-parsimonious VDJ recombination scenarios were assigned using the TCRdist pipeline. A later analysis defined each TCR beta chain by its CDR3 amino acid sequence plus V-gene family, and excluded reads lacking a unique V-gene family. A later analysis removed 500 to 650 highly shared, low-generation-probability nucleotide sequences to deal with suspected cross-contamination and a sequencing artifact. In a later analysis, a clonal expansion index was calculated for each public chain from normalized within-repertoire ranks of inferred template counts. Generation probabilities in a later analysis came from a VDJ recombination model fitted to out-of-frame rearrangements, and those results were checked against IGoR. In a later analysis, hypergeometric tests were used to score TCR-TCR, TCR-HLA and TCR-CMV co-occurrence, with a repertoire-size bias correction applied to TCR pairs. A later analysis estimated false discovery rates by permuting HLA or CMV assignments 20 times. In a later analysis, co-occurring TCRs were grouped with DBSCAN, and TCRdist sequence similarity was added when clustering was performed within HLA-allele-positive subsets. Repertoires with fewer than 30,000 or more than 120,000 public chains, plus five repertoires with anomalous nucleotide sharing, were excluded from co-occurrence clustering. TCRdb provides this immuneACCESS table in a form limited to in-frame rearrangements. Some clones are lacking; in checked studies, under half of them reflect an unresolved V gene, and why the rest are absent is not known. V and J calls plus clone size are reproduced from that table; the DNA served to infer D and trimming. Recorded for this sample are around 200,000 clones; more than 60% of them occurred a single time. Approximately 2.6% of the sample comes from the top ten.

This sample stems from a study of cytomegalovirus exposure and HLA in healthy donors (dated by TCRdb to about 2017). Notes on the research overall: In an earlier analysis of 450 to 750 of the donors, 250 to 350 Gb of sequence data and 95 million to 130 million unique TCR beta sequences from some 170 million T cells were reported. Roughly 290 gigabases of sequencing data and 75 million to 85 million unique TCR sequences made up an early release that covered 500 to 700 HLA-typed donors. The genetic ancestry cluster associated with self-reported Caucasian donors included about 84% of the roughly 380 genotyped donors. The study aimed to test whether cataloging public T cell receptors could reveal signatures of past pathogen exposure. Using immunosequencing, the study profiled T cell repertoires from some 670 subjects and related those repertoires to cytomegalovirus serostatus. A separate validation cohort of more than 100 different subjects was used in addition to the approximately 700-subject first cohort. High-throughput TCR immunosequencing, statistical association of individual TCRs with disease status, and machine learning were combined to predict cytomegalovirus infection status. A later analysis re-analyzed previously published TCR beta repertoires from 666 donors and added high-resolution HLA genotyping to study TCR occurrence patterns. The later analysis used no new phenotypic data to find candidate immune exposures, relying instead on TCR beta sequences and their occurrence across donors. An earlier analysis of a few hundred of the donors applied high-throughput TCR beta sequencing to assess whether each TCR beta V gene segment acted as functional or pseudogenic. Alongside the repertoire data, information on donor age, sex, ethnicity and CMV serostatus was compiled. A later genetic analysis used genome-wide SNP genotypes for about three fifths of the roughly 700 donors, treating that subset as a discovery cohort. All discovery cohort repertoires had been generated on a single sequencing platform. Class I and class II HLA loci were covered by the typing at four-digit resolution. The number of donors typed differed by locus, with roughly 620-630 for A, B, C, DRB1 and DQB1, roughly 520 for DQA1, nearly 610 for DPA1, and some 470 for DPB1. Roughly five DR-DQ haplotypes were handled as single units for association and clustering, since linkage in the cohort was strong. On average, approximately 250,000 unique TCR beta nucleotide sequences were sequenced per donor among roughly 430 genotyped donors of the cohort, with roughly 18% of those sequences being non-productive.

Overall results and qualifications from the work: A further reported finding was that TCR beta sequences accurately predicted the HLA-A and HLA-B alleles for most subjects in the first cohort. A group of highly shared sequence variants was considered likely to be a technical artifact of the sequencing pipeline. A later analysis found that HLA-associated TCR beta chains were more clonally expanded and had lower generation probabilities than equally common non-associated chains. A later analysis found that TCR association rates varied across HLA loci, with DRB1 alleles showing the most associated TCRs and HLA-C alleles the fewest. In a later analysis, about 17,000 TCR beta sequences were associated with specific HLA alleles at a false discovery rate of 0.05. Some IMGT-functional V segments, including TRBV6-2 and TRBV6-3, could not be distinguished by the 87-base-pair reads and were therefore excluded. According to a later genetic analysis, donors in an Asian-associated ancestry cluster had fewer N-insertions in productive TCRs than the approximately 690-donor mean. Across donors, most TCR sequences were observed very rarely, whereas some public TCRs were present in many individuals. The study gave a list of about 170 TCR beta chains associated with cytomegalovirus. Strong co-occurrence of HLA alleles, especially DR and DQ, made assigning TCR associations to individual alleles difficult. Because HLA typing was unavailable for some donors at each locus, only the typed subset was used in association tests. In vitro tests confirmed that a few of the cytomegalovirus-associated TCR beta chains recognize cytomegalovirus antigens. In an earlier analysis of more than 500 of the donors, most TCR beta V segments appeared in productive rearrangements about 90% or about 30% of the time, broadly matching IMGT annotations. The classifier was reported to diagnose cytomegalovirus status with high specificity and sensitivity in both the original and validation cohorts. About 17 rarely observed V segments, including chromosome 9 orphons, were excluded from the earlier analysis of about 500 of the donors because counts were too low. According to a later analysis, most CMV-associated TCR beta chains appeared to be HLA-restricted, and the HLA associations seemed to be driven largely by CMV exposure. Linkage disequilibrium might explain the correlated functional status among segregating V segments, but an unknown experimental factor could not be excluded. Presence/absence analyses assumed roughly uniform sequencing depth across donors, an assumption that may not hold. Only TCR beta chains were sequenced in this cohort, and the absence of alpha or paired-chain data limited detectable features. The authors suggested that the approach could potentially be extended to other disease states and immunological phenotypes. According to a later analysis, parvovirus B19, influenza, CMV and Epstein-Barr virus appeared linked to several top co-occurrence clusters. The only immune exposure information available for the cohort was CMV serostatus. V-gene and J-gene trimming of TCR beta chains was associated with a missense DCLRE1C variant in a later genetic analysis, and the association was replicated in an independent cohort.

This TCR was sampled from a woman in her fifties or sixties in good health and CMV-seropositive. Input material: PBMCs. This chain joins TRBV5-5 to TRBJ1-2, with no confidently assigned D gene. The nucleotide sequence is given as TGTGCCAGCAGCTTAAGATCGGGAGGGGGCTACACCTTC. Translated, this gives CASSLRSGGGYTF.